This TCR beta chain originates from a study of blood T cells in healthy people across ages. PCR was performed a second time for about 7 to 11 cycles using a sample-barcoded 5' primer and a J-beta primer mix. TCRdb analysed the 5' RACE reads with MiXCR anew, one entry per CDR3 protein. Of 1.5 million to 2 million distinct CDR3 sequences in the sample, about 31% are singletons; the top ten hold about 11%. Study-wide results and limits: The long-lived group displayed more naive CD4+ cells, plus higher diversity, than the aged donors did. Reliance upon unsorted PBMCs precluded definitive naive versus antigen-experienced comparison.

With regard to this clonotype: The antigen is unknown.

Sequencing was carried out using blood. This receptor was identified in a woman in her twenties or thirties in good health.

The CDR3 bases are TGTGCCGGCGGCCGGGACGAAGCTTTCTTT. This gives the protein CAGGRDEAFF. This chain uses TRBV2 with TRBJ1-1; weak D call: TRBD1 (5 bases). This CDR3 is built from 10 residues. Germline CDR1 SNHLY, CDR2 FYNNEI. The ends were cut back, 11 bases at V and 8 bases at J, with 12 bases in the middle. Combining the CDR3 with reference TRBV2 and TRBJ1-1 gives the whole variable domain EPEVTQTPSHQVTQMGQEVILRCVPISNHLYFYWYRQILGQKVEFLVSFYNNEISEKSEIFDDQFSVERPDGSNFTLKIRSTKLEDSAMYFCAGGRDEAFFGQGTRLTVV.